The following is a T cell receptor (beta chain) sequence with its context. This entry belongs to a study of CD8 T cells in Susac syndrome. Random-hexamer reverse transcription was applied to about 0.45 to 1 ug RNA. Amplification of TCR beta CDR3 across 54 Vbeta and 13 Jbeta was performed with immunoSEQ multiplex PCR. TCRdb re-derived calls from the immunoSEQ multiplex PCR reads in MiXCR, one entry per CDR3 protein. The sample lists some 200,000 distinct CDR3 sequences, 92% occurring once. Germline V CDR1 and CDR2: MNHEY, SVGAGI. This CDR3 spans 18 amino acids. V was trimmed by 0 bases and J by 3 bases, leaving 18 bases between them.

Material: CD8+ T cells from PBMCs. The source of this sequence is a human donor with multiple sclerosis. The chain joins TRBV6-5 to TRBJ2-1; D might be TRBD2 (5 bases). The CDR3 sequence is CASSYSVLDEGRYNEQFF. CDR3 in DNA: TGTGCCAGCAGTTACTCGGTCTTGGACGAGGGCCGCTACAATGAGCAGTTCTTC.